These T cell receptor beta chains were read from a single sample in a study of tumor-infiltrating lymphocytes in primary liver carcinoma. MiXCR, run by TCRdb on the multiplex PCR reads, gives a single entry per CDR3 protein. The sample consists of approximately 210,000 distinct CDR3 sequences, 65% of them appearing once. Sequencing used peripheral blood. All receptors derive from a woman aged 60 to 75 with primary liver carcinoma and hepatitis B virus infection. The CDR3 runs from the conserved cysteine through the conserved F or W. Fields, in order: D gene, clone size, V gene, J gene, CDR3 protein, CDR3 DNA. D genes are given only for firm matches. Not every row has a clone size; where given, it reads once, few, many or a size class.

d_call: .; clone_size: .; v_call: TRBV11-2; j_call: TRBJ1-2; cdr3_aa: CASSLEGSTDYAYTF; cdr3_nt: TGTGCCAGCAGCTTAGAGGGGAGTACTGACTATGCCTACACCTTC
d_call: .; clone_size: few; v_call: TRBV5-1; j_call: TRBJ2-2; cdr3_aa: CASRGGGHTGELFF; cdr3_nt: TGCGCCAGCAGAGGGGGAGGTCACACCGGGGAGCTGTTTTTT
d_call: .; clone_size: .; v_call: TRBV11-2; j_call: TRBJ2-2; cdr3_aa: CATSLRGAHTGKLFF; cdr3_nt: TGTGCCACCAGCTTACGCGGGGCTCACACCGGGAAGCTGTTTTTT
d_call: .; clone_size: few; v_call: TRBV12-3/TRBV12-4; j_call: TRBJ1-1; cdr3_aa: CASSLGRREAFF; cdr3_nt: TGTGCCAGCAGTTTAGGCCGTAGAGAAGCTTTCTTT
d_call: .; clone_size: .; v_call: TRBV11-1; j_call: TRBJ1-2; cdr3_aa: CASSLRALEVSEGYTF; cdr3_nt: TGTGCCAGCAGCTTACGCGCACTCGAGGTGTCGGAGGGCTACACCTTC
d_call: .; clone_size: .; v_call: TRBV28; j_call: TRBJ2-1; cdr3_aa: CAVPREWDTYNEQFF; cdr3_nt: TGTGCGGTCCCTCGTGAGTGGGACACCTACAATGAGCAGTTCTTC
d_call: .; clone_size: .; v_call: TRBV11-2; j_call: TRBJ1-6; cdr3_aa: CASTLETGGNSALHF; cdr3_nt: TGTGCCAGCACTTTAGAAACAGGAGGCAATTCAGCCCTCCACTTT
d_call: .; clone_size: few; v_call: TRBV5-6; j_call: TRBJ1-2; cdr3_aa: CASSLDADRLNYGYTF; cdr3_nt: TGTGCCAGCAGCTTGGATGCGGACAGACTAAACTATGGCTACACCTTC
d_call: TRBD1; clone_size: .; v_call: TRBV28; j_call: TRBJ2-1; cdr3_aa: CASSPTGVWFEQFF; cdr3_nt: TGTGCCAGCAGCCCGACAGGGGTTTGGTTCGAGCAGTTCTTC
d_call: .; clone_size: .; v_call: TRBV11-1; j_call: TRBJ2-7; cdr3_aa: CASSLGPASESSYEQYF; cdr3_nt: TGTGCCAGCAGCTTAGGGCCGGCGAGTGAAAGCTCCTACGAGCAGTACTTC
d_call: .; clone_size: .; v_call: TRBV5-1; j_call: TRBJ2-3; cdr3_aa: CGSSMGQPPPDTQYF; cdr3_nt: TGCGGCAGCAGTATGGGGCAACCACCCCCAGATACGCAGTATTTT
d_call: .; clone_size: few; v_call: TRBV7-9; j_call: TRBJ2-2; cdr3_aa: CATREKSGELFF; cdr3_nt: TGTGCCACCAGGGAGAAGTCCGGGGAGCTGTTTTTT
d_call: TRBD2; clone_size: .; v_call: TRBV14; j_call: TRBJ2-2; cdr3_aa: CASSRAGGPPGELFF; cdr3_nt: TGTGCCAGCAGCCGAGCGGGAGGGCCGCCCGGGGAGCTGTTTTTT
d_call: .; clone_size: .; v_call: TRBV6-5; j_call: TRBJ2-7; cdr3_aa: CASCQGTGYEQYF; cdr3_nt: TGTGCCAGCTGTCAGGGCACCGGCTACGAGCAGTACTTC
d_call: TRBD1; clone_size: .; v_call: TRBV5-4; j_call: TRBJ1-6; cdr3_aa: CVSSLGQEAGRSPIHF; cdr3_nt: TGTGTCAGCAGCTTGGGACAGGAGGCAGGAAGGTCACCCATCCACTTT
d_call: .; clone_size: once; v_call: TRBV6-1; j_call: TRBJ1-5; cdr3_aa: CASSEVQSDQSQHF; cdr3_nt: TGTGCCAGCAGTGAGGTGCAGTCCGATCAGTCCCAGCATTTT
d_call: .; clone_size: .; v_call: TRBV11-2; j_call: TRBJ1-2; cdr3_aa: CATSSPGQGATNYGYTF; cdr3_nt: TGTGCCACCAGCTCACCGGGACAAGGGGCCACTAACTATGGCTACACCTTC
d_call: TRBD2; clone_size: .; v_call: TRBV7-9; j_call: TRBJ2-1; cdr3_aa: CASSHHFLAGGPDEQFF; cdr3_nt: TGTGCCAGCAGCCACCATTTTTTGGCGGGAGGGCCAGATGAGCAGTTCTTC
d_call: .; clone_size: .; v_call: TRBV11-2; j_call: TRBJ2-7; cdr3_aa: CASSLAPEAGDYEQYF; cdr3_nt: TGTGCCAGCAGCTTAGCGCCGGAGGCAGGAGACTACGAGCAGTACTTC
d_call: .; clone_size: .; v_call: TRBV5-1; j_call: TRBJ2-6; cdr3_aa: CASSLGQNSGANVLTF; cdr3_nt: TGCGCCAGCAGCCTAGGACAGAACTCTGGGGCCAACGTCCTGACTTTC
d_call: TRBD1; clone_size: .; v_call: TRBV7-9; j_call: TRBJ1-1; cdr3_aa: CASSFQGQEAFF; cdr3_nt: TGTGCCAGCAGCTTCCAGGGACAGGAAGCTTTCTTT
d_call: .; clone_size: many; v_call: TRBV5-1; j_call: TRBJ2-3; cdr3_aa: CASSLLAGSGTDTQYF; cdr3_nt: TGCGCCAGCAGCTTGTTGGCCGGGAGCGGAACAGATACGCAGTATTTT
d_call: .; clone_size: .; v_call: TRBV11-3; j_call: TRBJ2-1; cdr3_aa: CASSSGLVSYNERFF; cdr3_nt: TGTGCCAGCAGCTCGGGACTGGTCTCCTACAATGAGCGATTCTTC
d_call: .; clone_size: .; v_call: TRBV19; j_call: TRBJ2-1; cdr3_aa: CASSAPTVDEQFF; cdr3_nt: TGTGCCAGTAGTGCCCCGACGGTAGATGAGCAGTTCTTC
d_call: TRBD2; clone_size: .; v_call: TRBV11-2; j_call: TRBJ2-1; cdr3_aa: CASSLRTMGLAGDYNEQFF; cdr3_nt: TGTGCCAGCAGCTTAAGAACCATGGGACTAGCGGGGGATTACAATGAGCAGTTCTTC
d_call: .; clone_size: .; v_call: TRBV7-9; j_call: TRBJ2-3; cdr3_aa: CASSPVVPDTQYF; cdr3_nt: TGTGCCAGCAGCCCGGTGGTCCCAGATACGCAGTATTTT
d_call: .; clone_size: .; v_call: TRBV10-2; j_call: TRBJ2-1; cdr3_aa: CVNRALESVNEQFF; cdr3_nt: TGCGTCAACAGGGCCCTCGAGTCCGTGAATGAGCAGTTCTTC
d_call: TRBD1; clone_size: .; v_call: TRBV28; j_call: TRBJ1-5; cdr3_aa: CASSKTGGANNQPQHF; cdr3_nt: TGTGCCAGCAGTAAGACAGGGGGAGCGAACAATCAGCCCCAGCATTTT
d_call: TRBD1; clone_size: .; v_call: TRBV28; j_call: TRBJ1-2; cdr3_aa: CASSLFDRENYGYTF; cdr3_nt: TGTGCCAGCAGTTTATTTGACAGGGAAAACTATGGCTACACCTTC
d_call: TRBD2; clone_size: many; v_call: TRBV6-5; j_call: TRBJ2-3; cdr3_aa: CASSSGLAGGILGTDTQYF; cdr3_nt: TGTGCCAGCAGTTCCGGACTAGCGGGAGGGATTTTGGGCACAGATACGCAGTATTTT
d_call: TRBD2; clone_size: .; v_call: TRBV28; j_call: TRBJ2-1; cdr3_aa: CASTSGRDFFRNEQFF; cdr3_nt: TGTGCCAGCACCAGCGGGAGAGATTTCTTTAGGAATGAGCAGTTCTTC